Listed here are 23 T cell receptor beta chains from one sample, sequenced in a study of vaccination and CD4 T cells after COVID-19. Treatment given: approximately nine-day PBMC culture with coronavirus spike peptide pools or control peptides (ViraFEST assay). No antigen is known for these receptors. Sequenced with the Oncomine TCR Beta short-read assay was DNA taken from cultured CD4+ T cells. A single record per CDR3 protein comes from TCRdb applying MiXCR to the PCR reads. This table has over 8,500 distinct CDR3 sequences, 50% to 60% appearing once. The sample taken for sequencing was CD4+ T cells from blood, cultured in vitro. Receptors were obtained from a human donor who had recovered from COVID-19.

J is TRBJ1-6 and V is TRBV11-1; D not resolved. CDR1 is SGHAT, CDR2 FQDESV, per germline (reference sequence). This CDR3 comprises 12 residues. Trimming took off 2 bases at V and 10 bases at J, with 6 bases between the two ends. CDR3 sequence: CASSLTASPLHF. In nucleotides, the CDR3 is TGTGCCAGCAGCTTAACAGCATCACCCCTCCACTTT. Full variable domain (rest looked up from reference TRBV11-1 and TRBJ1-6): EAEVAQSPRYKITEKSQAVAFWCDPISGHATLYWYRQILGQGPELLVQFQDESVVDDSQLPKDRFSAERLKGVDSTLKIQPAELGDSAMYLCASSLTASPLHFGNGTRLTVT.

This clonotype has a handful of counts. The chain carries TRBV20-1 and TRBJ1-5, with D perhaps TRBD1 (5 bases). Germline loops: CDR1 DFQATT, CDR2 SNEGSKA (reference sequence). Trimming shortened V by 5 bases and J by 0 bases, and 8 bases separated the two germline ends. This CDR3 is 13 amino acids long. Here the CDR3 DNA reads TGCAGTGCTCGACAGAATAGCAATCAGCCCCAGCATTTT. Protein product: CSARQNSNQPQHF.

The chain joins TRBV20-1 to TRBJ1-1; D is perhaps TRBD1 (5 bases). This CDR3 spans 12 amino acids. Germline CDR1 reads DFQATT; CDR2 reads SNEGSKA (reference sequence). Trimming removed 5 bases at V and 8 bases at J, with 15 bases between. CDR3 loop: CSAFGLGDEAFF. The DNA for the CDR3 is TGCAGTGCTTTCGGTTTGGGGGACGAAGCTTTCTTT.

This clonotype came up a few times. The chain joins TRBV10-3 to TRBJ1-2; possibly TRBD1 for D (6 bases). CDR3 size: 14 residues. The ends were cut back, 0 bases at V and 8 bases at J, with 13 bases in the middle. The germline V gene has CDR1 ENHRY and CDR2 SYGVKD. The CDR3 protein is CAISESPTGNGYTF. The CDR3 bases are TGTGCCATCAGTGAGTCGCCTACAGGGAACGGCTACACCTTC.

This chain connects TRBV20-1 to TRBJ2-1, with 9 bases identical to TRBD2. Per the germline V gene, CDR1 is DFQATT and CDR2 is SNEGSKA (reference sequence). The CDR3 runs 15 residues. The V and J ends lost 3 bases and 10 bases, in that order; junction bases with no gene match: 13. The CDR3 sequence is CSARATSGGRAEQFF. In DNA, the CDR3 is TGCAGTGCTAGGGCTACCTCGGGCGGGAGGGCCGAGCAGTTCTTC.

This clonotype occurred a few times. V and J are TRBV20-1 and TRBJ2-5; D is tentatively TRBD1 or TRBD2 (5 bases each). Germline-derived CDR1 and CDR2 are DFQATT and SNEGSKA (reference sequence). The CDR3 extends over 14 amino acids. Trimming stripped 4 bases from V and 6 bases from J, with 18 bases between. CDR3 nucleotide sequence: TGCAGTGCTACGATCGCTGGGACCGGTCAGACCCAGTACTTC. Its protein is CSATIAGTGQTQYF.

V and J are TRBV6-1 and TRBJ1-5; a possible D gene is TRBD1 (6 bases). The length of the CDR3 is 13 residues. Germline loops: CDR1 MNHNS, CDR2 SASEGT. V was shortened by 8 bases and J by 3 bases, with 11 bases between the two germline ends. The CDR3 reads CASRTDHNQPQHF. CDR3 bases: TGTGCCAGCCGGACAGACCACAATCAGCCCCAGCATTTT.

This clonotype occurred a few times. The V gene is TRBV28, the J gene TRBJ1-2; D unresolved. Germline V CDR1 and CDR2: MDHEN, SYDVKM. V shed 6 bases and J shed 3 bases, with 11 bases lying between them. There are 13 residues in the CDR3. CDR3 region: CASSRPGYYGYTF. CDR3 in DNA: TGTGCCAGCAGCCGACCGGGGTACTATGGCTACACCTTC.

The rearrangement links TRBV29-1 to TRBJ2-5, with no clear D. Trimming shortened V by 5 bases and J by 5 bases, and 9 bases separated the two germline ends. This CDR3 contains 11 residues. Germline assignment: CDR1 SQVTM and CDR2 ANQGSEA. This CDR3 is CSVRPVETQYF. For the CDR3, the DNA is TGCAGCGTTCGCCCTGTGGAGACCCAGTACTTC.

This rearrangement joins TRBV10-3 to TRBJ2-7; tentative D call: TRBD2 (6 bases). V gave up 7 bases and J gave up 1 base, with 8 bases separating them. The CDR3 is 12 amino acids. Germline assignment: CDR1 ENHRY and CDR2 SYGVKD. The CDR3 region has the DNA TGTGCCATCATGGGGGGTTCCTACGAGCAGTACTTC. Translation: CAIMGGSYEQYF.

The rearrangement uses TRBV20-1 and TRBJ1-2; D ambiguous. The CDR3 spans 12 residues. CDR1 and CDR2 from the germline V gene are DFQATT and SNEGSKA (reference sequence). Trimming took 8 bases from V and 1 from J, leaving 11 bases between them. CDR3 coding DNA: TGCAGTTTCCCCGAGGGTAACTATGGCTACACCTTC. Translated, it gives CSFPEGNYGYTF.

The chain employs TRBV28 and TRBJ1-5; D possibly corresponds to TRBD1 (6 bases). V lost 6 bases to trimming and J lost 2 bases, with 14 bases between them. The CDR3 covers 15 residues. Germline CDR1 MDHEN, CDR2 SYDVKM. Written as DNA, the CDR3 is TGTGCCAGCAGCGAACAGGGTTCGGGCAATCAGCCCCAGCATTTT. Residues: CASSEQGSGNQPQHF.

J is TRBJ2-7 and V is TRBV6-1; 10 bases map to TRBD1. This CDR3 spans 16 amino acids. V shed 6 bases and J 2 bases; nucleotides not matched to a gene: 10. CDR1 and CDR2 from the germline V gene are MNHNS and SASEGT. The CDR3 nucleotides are TGTGCCAGCAGGGGAAGTCACGGGACAGGGGCCTACGAGCAGTACTTC. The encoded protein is CASRGSHGTGAYEQYF.

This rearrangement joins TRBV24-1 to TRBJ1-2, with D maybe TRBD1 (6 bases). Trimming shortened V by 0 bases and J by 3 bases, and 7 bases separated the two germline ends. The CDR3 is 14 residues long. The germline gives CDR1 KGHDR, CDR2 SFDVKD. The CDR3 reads CATSDLNRDYGYTF. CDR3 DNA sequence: TGTGCCACCAGTGATTTGAACAGGGACTATGGCTACACCTTC.

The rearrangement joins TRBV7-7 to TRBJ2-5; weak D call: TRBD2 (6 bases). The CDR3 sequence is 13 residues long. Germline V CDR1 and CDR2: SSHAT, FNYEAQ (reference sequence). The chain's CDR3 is CASGGHRQETQYF. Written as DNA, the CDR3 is TGTGCTAGCGGTGGACACCGACAAGAGACCCAGTACTTC.

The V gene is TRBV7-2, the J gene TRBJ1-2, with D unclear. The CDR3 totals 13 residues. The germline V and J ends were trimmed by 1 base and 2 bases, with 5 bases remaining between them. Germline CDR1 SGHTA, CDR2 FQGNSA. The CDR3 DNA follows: TGTGCCAGCAGCTTAGATCCCAACTATGGCTACACCTTC. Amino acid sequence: CASSLDPNYGYTF. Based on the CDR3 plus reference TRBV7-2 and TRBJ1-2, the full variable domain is GAGVSQSPSNKVTEKGKDVELRCDPISGHTALYWYRQSLGQGLEFLIYFQGNSAPDKSGLPSDRFSAERTGGSVSTLTIQRTQQEDSAVYLCASSLDPNYGYTFGSGTRLTVV.

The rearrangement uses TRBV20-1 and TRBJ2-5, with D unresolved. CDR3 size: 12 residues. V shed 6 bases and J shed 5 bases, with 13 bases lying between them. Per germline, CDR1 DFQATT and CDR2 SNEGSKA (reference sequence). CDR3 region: CSANPRWETQYF. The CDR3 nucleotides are TGCAGTGCAAACCCAAGGTGGGAGACCCAGTACTTC.

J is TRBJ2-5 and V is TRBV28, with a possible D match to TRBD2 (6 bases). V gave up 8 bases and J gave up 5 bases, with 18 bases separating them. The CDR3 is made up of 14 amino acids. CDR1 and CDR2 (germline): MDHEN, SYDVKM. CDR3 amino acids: CASGRDSGWETQYF. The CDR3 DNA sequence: TGTGCCAGCGGTAGGGACTCTGGATGGGAGACCCAGTACTTC. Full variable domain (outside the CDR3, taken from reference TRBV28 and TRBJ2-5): DVKVTQSSRYLVKRTGEKVFLECVQDMDHENMFWYRQDPGLGLRLIYFSYDVKMKEKGDIPEGYSVSREKKERFSLILESASTNQTSMYLCASGRDSGWETQYFGPGTRLLVL.

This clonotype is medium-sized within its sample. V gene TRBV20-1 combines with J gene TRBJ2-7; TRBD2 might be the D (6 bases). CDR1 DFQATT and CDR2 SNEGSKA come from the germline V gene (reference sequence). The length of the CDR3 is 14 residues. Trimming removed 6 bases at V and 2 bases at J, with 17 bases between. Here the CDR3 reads CSAIWVGGTYEQYF. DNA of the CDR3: TGCAGTGCGATATGGGTTGGGGGGACCTACGAGCAGTACTTC.

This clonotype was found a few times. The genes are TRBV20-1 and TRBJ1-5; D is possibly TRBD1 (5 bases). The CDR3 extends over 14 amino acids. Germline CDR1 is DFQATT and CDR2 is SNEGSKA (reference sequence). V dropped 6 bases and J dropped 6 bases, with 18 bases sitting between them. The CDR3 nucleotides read TGCAGTGCAAAGAGGGCGTGGGGCCGTCAGCCCCAGCATTTT. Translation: CSAKRAWGRQPQHF.

CDR3 in DNA: TGTGCCAGCAGCTTTCGCAGAACTAGCTCCTACGAGCAGTACTTC. It yields the protein CASSFRRTSSYEQYF. The gene calls are TRBV7-2 and TRBJ2-7, with D maybe TRBD2 (5 bases). This CDR3 has 15 residues. The germline CDR1 and CDR2 sequences are SGHTA and FQGNSA. The ends were cut back, 3 bases at V and 0 bases at J, with 12 bases in the middle. Based on the CDR3 plus reference TRBV7-2 and TRBJ2-7, the full variable domain is GAGVSQSPSNKVTEKGKDVELRCDPISGHTALYWYRQSLGQGLEFLIYFQGNSAPDKSGLPSDRFSAERTGGSVSTLTIQRTQQEDSAVYLCASSFRRTSSYEQYFGPGTRLTVT.

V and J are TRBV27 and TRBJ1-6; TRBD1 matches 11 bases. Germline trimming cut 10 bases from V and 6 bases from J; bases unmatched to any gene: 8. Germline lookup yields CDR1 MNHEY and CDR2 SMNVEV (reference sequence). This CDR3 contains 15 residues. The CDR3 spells CATQRGTGGNSPLHF. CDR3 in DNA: TGTGCCACCCAAAGGGGGACAGGGGGTAATTCACCCCTCCACTTT.

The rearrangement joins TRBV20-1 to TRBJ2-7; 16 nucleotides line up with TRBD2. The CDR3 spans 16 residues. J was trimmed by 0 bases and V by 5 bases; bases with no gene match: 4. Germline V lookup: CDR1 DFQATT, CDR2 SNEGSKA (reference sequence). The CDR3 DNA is TGCAGTGCTGCCGGGACTAGCGGGAGGGACTCCTACGAGCAGTACTTC. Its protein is CSAAGTSGRDSYEQYF.